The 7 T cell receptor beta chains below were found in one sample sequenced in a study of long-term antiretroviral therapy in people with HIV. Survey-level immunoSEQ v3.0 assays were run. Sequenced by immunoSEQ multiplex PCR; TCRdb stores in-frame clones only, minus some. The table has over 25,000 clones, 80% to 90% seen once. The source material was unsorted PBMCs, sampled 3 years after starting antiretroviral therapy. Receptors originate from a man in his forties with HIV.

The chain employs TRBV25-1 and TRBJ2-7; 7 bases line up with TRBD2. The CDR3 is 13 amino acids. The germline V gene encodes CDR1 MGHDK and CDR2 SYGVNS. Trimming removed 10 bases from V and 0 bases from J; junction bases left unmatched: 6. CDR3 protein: CATGSGNSYEQYF. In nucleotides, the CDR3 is TGTGCCACCGGGAGCGGGAACTCCTACGAGCAGTACTTC.

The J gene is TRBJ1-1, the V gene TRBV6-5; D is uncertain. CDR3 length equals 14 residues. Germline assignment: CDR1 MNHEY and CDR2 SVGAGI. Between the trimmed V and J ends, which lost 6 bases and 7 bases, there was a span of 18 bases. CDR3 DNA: TGTGCCAGCAGGCCCACCCACCCCGAGATTGAAGCTTTCTTT. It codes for CASRPTHPEIEAFF.

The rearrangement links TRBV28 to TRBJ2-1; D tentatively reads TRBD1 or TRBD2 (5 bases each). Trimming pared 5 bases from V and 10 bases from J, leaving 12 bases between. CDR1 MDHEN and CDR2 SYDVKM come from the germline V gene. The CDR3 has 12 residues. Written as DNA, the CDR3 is TGTGCCAGCAGTAGGGGAGTGTCCGAGCAGTTCTTC. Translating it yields CASSRGVSEQFF.

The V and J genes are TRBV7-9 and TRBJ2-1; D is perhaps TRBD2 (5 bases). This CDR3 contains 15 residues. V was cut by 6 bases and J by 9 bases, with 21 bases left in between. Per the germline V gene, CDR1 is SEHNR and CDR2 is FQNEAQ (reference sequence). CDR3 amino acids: CASRGIGADLLEQFF. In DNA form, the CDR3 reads TGTGCCAGCAGAGGAATAGGAGCGGACCTTCTTGAGCAGTTCTTC.

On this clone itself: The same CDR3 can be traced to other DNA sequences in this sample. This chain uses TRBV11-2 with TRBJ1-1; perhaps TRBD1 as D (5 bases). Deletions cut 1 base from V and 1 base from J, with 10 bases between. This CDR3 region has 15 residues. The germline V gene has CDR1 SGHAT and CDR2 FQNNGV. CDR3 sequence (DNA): TGTGCCAGCAGCTTAGTGGGACGCCAGAACACTGAAGCTTTCTTT. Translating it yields CASSLVGRQNTEAFF.

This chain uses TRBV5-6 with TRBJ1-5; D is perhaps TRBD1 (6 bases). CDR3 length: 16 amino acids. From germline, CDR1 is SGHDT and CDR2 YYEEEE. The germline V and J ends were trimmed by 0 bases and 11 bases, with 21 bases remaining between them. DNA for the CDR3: TGTGCCAGCAGCTTGGCCCGCGTGGGACACTCTTTCGCCCAGCATTTT. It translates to CASSLARVGHSFAQHF.

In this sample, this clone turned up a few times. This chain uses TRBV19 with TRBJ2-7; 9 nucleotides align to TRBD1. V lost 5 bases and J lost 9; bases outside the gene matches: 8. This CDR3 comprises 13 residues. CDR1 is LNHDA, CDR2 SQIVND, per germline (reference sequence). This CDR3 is CASSSGTGMMQYF. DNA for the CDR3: TGTGCCAGTAGTTCCGGGACAGGGATGATGCAGTACTTC.